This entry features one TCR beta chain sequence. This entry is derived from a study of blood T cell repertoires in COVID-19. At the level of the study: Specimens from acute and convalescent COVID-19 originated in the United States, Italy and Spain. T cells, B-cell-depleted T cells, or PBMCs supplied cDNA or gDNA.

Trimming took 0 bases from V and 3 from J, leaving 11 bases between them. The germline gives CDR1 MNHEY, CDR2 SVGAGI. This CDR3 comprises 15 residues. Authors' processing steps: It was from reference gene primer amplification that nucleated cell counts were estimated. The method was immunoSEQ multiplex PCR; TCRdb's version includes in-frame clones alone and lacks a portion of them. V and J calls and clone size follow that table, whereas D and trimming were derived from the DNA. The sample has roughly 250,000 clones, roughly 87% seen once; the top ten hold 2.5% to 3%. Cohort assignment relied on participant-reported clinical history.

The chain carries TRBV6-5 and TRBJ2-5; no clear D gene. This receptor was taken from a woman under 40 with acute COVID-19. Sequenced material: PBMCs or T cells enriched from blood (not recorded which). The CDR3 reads CASSYSTHGEETQYF. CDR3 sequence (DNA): TGTGCCAGCAGTTACTCGACTCACGGAGAAGAGACCCAGTACTTC.